This passage covers 5 T cell receptor beta chains from one sample sequenced in a study of cytomegalovirus exposure and HLA in healthy donors. 13 Jbeta primers and 60 Vbeta primers were used for the PCR. Measured with immunoSEQ multiplex PCR; TCRdb has only the in-frame clones, and not every one. Of 150,000 to 200,000 clones in the sample, around 82% are singletons; the top ten hold around 2%. The sample was PBMCs. The source of these receptors is a man aged 18-30 years in good health and CMV-seronegative.

The chain has TRBV7-2 and TRBJ2-5, with 10 positions matching TRBD2. The V segment lost 1 base and the J segment 5 bases; nucleotides outside the gene matches: 7. Per germline, CDR1 SGHTA and CDR2 FQGNSA. The CDR3 has 16 residues. The chain's CDR3 is CASSLVPLAGVETQYF. CDR3 bases: TGTGCCAGCAGCTTAGTTCCCCTAGCGGGAGTGGAGACCCAGTACTTC.

V usage is TRBV5-8 and J usage is TRBJ1-3, with D uncertain. Germline V gene sequence: CDR1 SGHTS, CDR2 YDEGEE. Trimming removed 1 base from V and 2 bases from J, with 7 bases in between. This CDR3 comprises 14 residues. For the CDR3, the DNA is TGTGCCAGCAGCTTGTGGAGCCCTGGAAACACCATATATTTT. Translated, it gives CASSLWSPGNTIYF.

The chain is built from TRBV5-4 and TRBJ2-1; no firm D call. CDR3 length: 14 amino acids. V gave up 0 bases and J gave up 5 bases, with 9 bases separating them. CDR1 is SGHNT and CDR2 is YYREEE in the germline V gene (reference sequence). CDR3 sequence: CASSLVLGHNEQFF. In nucleotides, the CDR3 is TGTGCCAGCAGCTTGGTGCTAGGTCACAATGAGCAGTTCTTC.

The rearrangement uses TRBV18 and TRBJ2-3; 7 bases line up with TRBD1. The ends lost 6 bases at V and 0 bases at J; junction bases unmatched: 9. The CDR3 runs to 16 residues. From germline, CDR1 is KGHSH and CDR2 LQKENI. CDR3: CASSLLGQRSTDTQYF. The CDR3 nucleotides are TGTGCCAGCTCGCTCTTGGGACAGCGTAGCACAGATACGCAGTATTTT.

This chain links TRBV2 with TRBJ2-5, with 8 bases matching TRBD2. This CDR3 spans 13 amino acids. Per the germline V gene, CDR1 is SNHLY and CDR2 is FYNNEI. The J segment lost 6 bases and the V segment lost 3 bases, leaving 3 bases of the junction unmatched. The CDR3 here is CASSDGRAKTQYF. The CDR3 DNA sequence: TGTGCCAGCAGTGACGGGAGGGCAAAGACCCAGTACTTC.